This T cell receptor beta chain is from a study of shared T cell receptors in the human thymus. The V gene's germline CDR1 is SGHRS and CDR2 YFSETQ. V was clipped by 0 bases and J by 0 bases, with 13 bases between them. The CDR3 loop spans 17 amino acids. The table came from immunoSEQ multiplex PCR; TCRdb's copy has only in-frame clones and leaves some out. The data show hundreds of thousands of clones, over 90% seen once. This chain joins TRBV5-1 and TRBJ1-5, with D hard to call. Sequencing was carried out using thymocytes. This TCR was sampled from a human donor. CDR3 amino acids: CASSLGWGFNSNQPQHF. Written as DNA, the CDR3 is TGCGCCAGCAGCTTGGGGTGGGGATTTAATAGCAATCAGCCCCAGCATTTT.